This T cell receptor (beta chain) appears in the sequencing data of a study of human T cells and chemical hapten exposure (dated by TCRdb to the early 2020s). Describing the broader study: For sensitization, 2% DPC in acetone was applied to an approximately 2 cm by approximately 2 cm area of upper inner arm skin. Weekly therapeutic DPC doses were additionally applied to the scalp of patients throughout the roughly 23-week study period. Patch testing on the upper back used Finn chambers containing 0.01% DPC, with scoring done after 6 days according to International Contact Dermatitis Research Group standards. Alopecia areata with under or over 50% scalp involvement, alopecia totalis and alopecia universalis were represented in the patient cohort, which was mostly female. Libraries were pooled for sequencing, and per-sample TCR yields varied mainly because of small differences in library volumes within the pool. In alopecia patients, the study followed how the peripheral blood TCR repertoire changed in vivo over primary and secondary sensitization to diphenylcyclopropenone (DPC), a hapten. Blood samples were taken from patients before sensitization (week 0) and then at 2, 6 and about 24 weeks after DPC sensitization. Around 30 alopecia patients provided blood for TCR sequencing at one to four time points (pre-sensitization, 2, 6 and 24 weeks). Findings and caveats that apply to the study as a whole: Significantly more large CDR3 similarity clusters were formed by expanded TCRs than by pre-sensitization or healthy control sets, consistent with antigen-driven responses. DPC sensitization did not change the number of TCRs with a frequency above 1 in 1000, and there was no evidence of changes in global repertoire structure. The number of PT1 expanded TCRs positively correlated with patch test score, significant at thresholds 8, 16 and 32 but not 4. Repeated subsampling changed both the strength of the expansion versus patch-test correlation and the threshold at which that correlation became significant. Because all patients had alopecia, a presumed autoimmune disease, the immune response of the patients might differ from that of healthy individuals.

From a lookup of the germline V gene, CDR1 and CDR2 are MGHRA and YSYEKL. At the junction V is shortened by 1 base and J by 2 bases, with 15 bases in between. The CDR3 covers 16 residues, taking in both the cysteine and the phenylalanine. Left in the record is the CDR3 DNA by itself, 48 bases read in frame from the first base. Read against the paper, the sample's time point label means: pre-sensitization, week 0. Sample treatment or condition, as interpreted from the label and publication: therapeutic diphenylcyclopropenone sensitization with weekly scalp DPC. Blood at each patch-test visit was drawn before the patch test was applied. Patients were eligible if aged 18 to 70, diagnosed with alopecia and judged suitable for DPC therapy, and pregnant patients were excluded. Total RNA was extracted from unfractionated whole blood that had been collected in Tempus Blood RNA tubes. Libraries were constructed by RACE. Sequenced on a NextSeq 500. During library preparation, unique molecular identifiers were attached to individual cDNA molecules so that TCRs could be counted in a quantitative, reproducible way. From each blood RNA sample, both TCR alpha and TCR beta chains were sequenced. The original pipeline was this. Samples had a median of about 96,000 TCRs, with a range from about 23,224 to 690,600. V, J and CDR3 annotation of the TCR reads was performed with the Decombinator software suite. For PS versus PT1 abundance plots, all samples were subsampled to the same number of TCRs (28,000). TCRs were defined as expanded if absent before sensitization and observed at least eight times at the 2-week time point. TCRdb ran its own pipeline on the public reads, namely fastp trimming at Q25 and MiXCR clone calling, and kept in-frame beta chains. Each record represents a unique CDR3 protein, reported with the most common genes and DNA among its rows. In this record, the V and J calls reflect TCRdb's handling and not the investigators' own analysis. The sample includes about 110,000 distinct CDR3 sequences, with approximately 12% observed a single time. 1.6% of the sample rests with the top ten.

This clonotype was found a few times. It lacks a known antigen. Per-base quality was not reported, and no clone a single base away is much larger than it. This chain is built from TRBV4-1 and TRBJ2-7; no confident D gene assignment can be made. The specimen comprised whole blood, sampled in connection with sensitization to the hapten diphenylcyclopropenone (DPC). The clonotype originates from a woman aged 45-65 years with alopecia areata. Some clones in this sample may be carry-over from other donors' samples. The sequenced DNA: TGCGCCAGCAGCCAAGGGTTAACGGGCGCAGCCTACGAGCAGTACTTC. Translated, this gives CASSQGLTGAAYEQYF.